These 25 T cell receptor beta chains were sequenced from one sample in a study of blood T cell repertoires in COVID-19. Sequencing was performed with immunoSEQ multiplex PCR; in TCRdb, only in-frame clones are kept and a portion is missing. Of about 310,000 clones listed, less than 85% are singletons. Specimen: PBMCs or T cells enriched from blood (not recorded which). The receptors come from a woman in her twenties or thirties who had been exposed to COVID-19.

The chain links TRBV4-3 to TRBJ2-3; 7 nucleotides align to TRBD1. This CDR3 has 15 residues. V dropped 9 bases and J dropped 0; count of bases not matched to a gene: 9. Germline CDR1 reads LGHNA; CDR2 reads YSLEER. The CDR3 region is CASNQGVASTDTQYF. The CDR3 region has the DNA TGCGCCAGTAACCAGGGGGTGGCTAGCACAGATACGCAGTATTTT.

This clone was counted a single time. The chain carries TRBV25-1 and TRBJ2-5, with TRBD2 matching 14 bases. V was pared by 3 bases and J by 5 bases, with 2 bases of the junction left unmatched. Germline V lookup: CDR1 MGHDK, CDR2 SYGVNS. This CDR3 spans 15 amino acids. CDR3 sequence: CASSERTSGRETQYF. Written as DNA, the CDR3 is TGTGCCAGCAGTGAGAGGACTAGCGGGAGGGAGACCCAGTACTTC.

This clone was seen a single time. The CDR3 DNA is TGTGCCTGTACCCCGACAGGGATTGAGCAGTACTTC. Encoded protein: CACTPTGIEQYF. The rearrangement uses TRBV30 and TRBJ2-7; TRBD1 aligns across 7 bases. This CDR3 is 12 amino acids long. Germline V gives CDR1 GTSNPN, CDR2 SVGIG (reference sequence). Trimming removed 6 bases from V and 7 bases from J; junction bases left unmatched: 9.

The J gene is TRBJ2-2, the V gene TRBV24-1; 8 positions match TRBD2. The CDR3 runs 18 residues. J lost 4 bases, V lost 0 bases, and 9 bases had no gene match. Germline loops: CDR1 KGHDR, CDR2 SFDVKD. CDR3 in DNA: TGTGCCACCAGTGATTTGAGTAGCGGGATTTTGGGCACCGGGGAGCTGTTTTTT. This translates into CATSDLSSGILGTGELFF.

The V gene is TRBV6-5, the J gene TRBJ1-3; unclear D gene. Germline CDR1 reads MNHEY; CDR2 reads SVGAGI. The V and J ends lost 2 bases and 4 bases respectively, with 6 bases between them. The length of the CDR3 is 13 residues. CDR3 bases: TGTGCCAGCAGTTACGATGCGGGAAACACCATATATTTT. Its protein is CASSYDAGNTIYF.

The rearrangement uses TRBV5-1 and TRBJ1-2, with a possible D match to TRBD1 (5 bases). The V end was cut by 4 bases, the J end by 4 bases, with 20 bases between. The CDR3 contains 16 residues. Looked up from germline, CDR1 is SGHRS and CDR2 is YFSETQ. In DNA form, the CDR3 reads TGCGCCAGCAGCCCATCCCAGGGAGGGAACTTCTATGGCTACACCTTC. Protein product: CASSPSQGGNFYGYTF.

This rearrangement joins TRBV9 to TRBJ2-1; 8 bases agree with TRBD2. Germline trimming cut 0 bases from V and 4 bases from J; bases unmatched to any gene: 3. The V gene's germline CDR1 is SGDLS and CDR2 YYNGEE. The CDR3 is 15 residues long. In DNA form, the CDR3 reads TGTGCCAGCAGCGTAGAAGCGGGGGTATACAATGAGCAGTTCTTC. Its protein product is CASSVEAGVYNEQFF. The complete variable domain, with remaining parts taken from reference TRBV9 and TRBJ2-1, reads DSGVTQTPKHLITATGQRVTLRCSPRSGDLSVYWYQQSLDQGLQFLIQYYNGEERAKGNILERFSAQQFPDLHSELNLSSLELGDSALYFCASSVEAGVYNEQFFGPGTRLTVL.

The chain couples TRBV20-1 to TRBJ1-2; D is possibly TRBD1 (5 bases). The germline V gene encodes CDR1 DFQATT and CDR2 SNEGSKA (reference sequence). Trimming removed 2 bases from V and 8 bases from J, with 9 bases in between. The CDR3 covers 11 residues. CDR3: CSARQGGGYTF. CDR3 DNA: TGCAGTGCTAGACAGGGTGGCGGCTACACCTTC.

The V gene is TRBV5-1, the J gene TRBJ2-7, with D unclear. Germline CDR1 is SGHRS and CDR2 is YFSETQ. This CDR3 comprises 12 residues. Trimming pared 0 bases from V and 8 bases from J, leaving 9 bases between. CDR3 residues: CASSLDPSQQYF. CDR3 coding DNA: TGCGCCAGCAGCTTGGATCCCTCCCAGCAGTACTTC.

This clone was picked up one time. The J gene is TRBJ2-3, the V gene TRBV6-5, with TRBD1 identical over 11 bases. The CDR3 totals 15 residues. J was trimmed by 4 bases and V by 0 bases; bases with no gene match: 0. The germline gives CDR1 MNHEY, CDR2 SVGAGI. The CDR3 here is CASSYSGQGADTQYF. CDR3 sequence (DNA): TGTGCCAGCAGTTACTCGGGACAGGGGGCAGATACGCAGTATTTT.

The chain links TRBV5-6 to TRBJ2-3; TRBD2 agrees at 7 bases. V lost 3 bases to trimming and J lost 7 bases; unmatched junction nucleotides: 14. The germline V gene encodes CDR1 SGHDT and CDR2 YYEEEE. CDR3 size: 16 residues. CDR3: CASSSNRGGRSNTQYF. CDR3 DNA sequence: TGTGCCAGCAGCTCCAACCGGGGCGGGAGATCAAATACGCAGTATTTT.

The chain uses TRBV5-1 and TRBJ2-3; 8 nucleotides match TRBD2. V dropped 4 bases and J dropped 2; count of bases not matched to a gene: 12. CDR3 length: 17 residues. Germline V gene data show CDR1 as SGHRS and CDR2 as YFSETQ. CDR3 nucleotides: TGCGCCAGCAGCACCCACCGGACTAGCCGAGACACAGATACGCAGTATTTT. Its protein is CASSTHRTSRDTDTQYF.

This clone appeared a few times. J is TRBJ1-5 and V is TRBV21-1. TRBV21-1 is labeled a pseudogene. The CDR3 totals 13 residues. Here the CDR3 reads CASSKGEGQPQHF. DNA for the CDR3: TGTGCCAGCAGCAAAGGGGAGGGACAGCCCCAGCATTTT.

This rearrangement joins TRBV19 to TRBJ1-1, with D possibly matching TRBD1 (6 bases). The V gene lost 6 bases and the J gene lost 1 base, with 9 bases spanning the gap. This CDR3 is built from 13 residues. Per germline, CDR1 LNHDA and CDR2 SQIVND (reference sequence). CDR3 bases: TGTGCCAGTAGCACGACAGGGAACACTGAAGCTTTCTTT. Encoded protein: CASSTTGNTEAFF.

V is TRBV19 and J is TRBJ2-5, with a possible D match to TRBD2 (6 bases). Germline lookup yields CDR1 LNHDA and CDR2 SQIVND (reference sequence). Trimming took 8 bases from V and 9 from J, leaving 22 bases between them. The CDR3 is 14 amino acids. The CDR3 DNA reads TGTGCCAGTCACAGGAGCCCGGGGGAAGGGGCCCAGTACTTC. It codes for CASHRSPGEGAQYF.

The chain links TRBV25-1 to TRBJ2-7, with unresolved D. Trimming cost V 6 bases and J 4 bases, with 13 bases left between them. The length of the CDR3 is 13 residues. The V gene's germline CDR1 is MGHDK and CDR2 SYGVNS. The CDR3 loop is CASSKQQTYEQYF. The CDR3, as DNA: TGTGCCAGCAGCAAGCAACAGACATACGAGCAGTACTTC.

V and J are TRBV6-2 or TRBV6-3 and TRBJ1-5, with TRBD1 matching 7 bases. V was clipped by 6 bases and J by 2 bases; unmatched bases: 4. CDR3 length: 14 residues. CDR1 is MNHEY, CDR2 SVGEGT, per germline. The CDR3 DNA follows: TGTGCCAGCAGCCGAACAGGGGGCAATCAGCCCCAGCATTTT. Its protein is CASSRTGGNQPQHF.

This clone turned up a few times. The V call is TRBV4-3, the J call TRBJ2-3; TRBD2 aligns across 11 bases. The V gene's germline CDR1 is LGHNA and CDR2 YSLEER. The CDR3 is made up of 19 amino acids. The V and J ends lost 4 bases and 0 bases, in that order; junction bases with no gene match: 12. CDR3 amino acids: CASSPFSGTSGSSTDTQYF. DNA for the CDR3: TGCGCCAGCAGCCCATTTAGCGGGACTAGCGGATCTAGCACAGATACGCAGTATTTT.

The V gene is TRBV6-5, the J gene TRBJ1-6, with D unclear. Looked up from germline, CDR1 is MNHEY and CDR2 is SVGAGI. The CDR3 length is 14 residues. The CDR3 is CGSSGSSYNSPLHF. The CDR3 DNA reads TGTGGCTCCTCCGGGAGCTCCTATAATTCACCCCTCCACTTT.

The gene calls are TRBV10-1 and TRBJ1-2; D is undetermined. The CDR3 totals 17 residues. The germline V gene encodes CDR1 WNHNN and CDR2 SYGVQD (reference sequence). V was trimmed by 2 bases and J by 7 bases, leaving 23 bases between them. DNA of the CDR3: TGCGCCAGCAGTGAGATGGAGGGTCGCATTCCTGGGTCTGGCTACACCTTC. Translating it yields CASSEMEGRIPGSGYTF.

The CDR3 sequence: CASSVGGARETQYF. The DNA for the CDR3 is TGTGCCAGCAGCGTCGGGGGGGCTAGAGAGACCCAGTACTTC. The rearrangement uses TRBV7-9 and TRBJ2-5, with TRBD2 identical over 8 bases. CDR3 size: 14 residues. The J segment lost 4 bases and the V segment lost 5 bases, leaving 6 bases of the junction unmatched. CDR1 is SEHNR and CDR2 is FQNEAQ in the germline V gene (reference sequence).

The rearrangement links TRBV6-2 or TRBV6-3 to TRBJ2-6; TRBD1 agrees at 7 bases. CDR1 is MNHEY, CDR2 SVGEGT, per germline. The CDR3 has 19 amino acids. The V segment lost 0 bases and the J segment 1 base; nucleotides outside the gene matches: 9. The CDR3 region has the DNA TGTGCCAGCAGTTACTCGTTTCAGGACAGGACTTCTGGGGCCAACGTCCTGACTTTC. Encoded protein: CASSYSFQDRTSGANVLTF.

CDR3 loop: CATRPAGVATEAFF. The DNA for the CDR3 is TGTGCCACCAGGCCGGCAGGGGTGGCCACTGAAGCTTTCTTT. The rearrangement uses TRBV15 and TRBJ1-1, with D possibly being TRBD1 (6 bases). The CDR3 extends over 14 amino acids. Germline V lookup: CDR1 LNHNV, CDR2 YYDKDF (reference sequence). Trimming removed 6 bases at V and 4 bases at J, with 15 bases between. The full variable domain, in which reference TRBV15 and TRBJ1-1 provide the parts outside the CDR3, is DAMVIQNPRYQVTQFGKPVTLSCSQTLNHNVMYWYQQKSSQAPKLLFHYYDKDFNNEADTPDNFQSRRPNTSFCFLDIRSPGLGDTAMYLCATRPAGVATEAFFGQGTRLTVV.

CDR3 protein: CASSPGATGELFF. The CDR3, as DNA: TGTGCCAGCAGCCCAGGGGCCACCGGGGAGCTGTTTTTT. V and J are TRBV11-2 and TRBJ2-2; the D gene is possibly TRBD1 (6 bases). The CDR3 covers 13 residues. Germline CDR1 SGHAT, CDR2 FQNNGV. The V end was cut by 5 bases, the J end by 4 bases, with 8 bases between. The whole variable domain, remainder taken from reference TRBV11-2 and TRBJ2-2, is EAGVAQSPRYKIIEKRQSVAFWCNPISGHATLYWYQQILGQGPKLLIQFQNNGVVDDSQLPKDRFSAERLKGVDSTLKIQPAKLEDSAVYLCASSPGATGELFFGEGSRLTVL.

CDR3 in DNA: TGTGCCAGCTCAACTCCCGGGAACACTGAAGCTTTCTTT. It yields the protein CASSTPGNTEAFF. The chain links TRBV18 to TRBJ1-1; no firm D call. This CDR3 is 13 amino acids long. Trimming took 5 bases from V and 1 from J, leaving 8 bases between them. Germline-derived CDR1 and CDR2 are KGHSH and LQKENI.